Sequencing of this T cell receptor beta chain was carried out in a study of T cell repertoires in cytomegalovirus infection. TCRdb fed the reads into MiXCR, producing one record per CDR3 protein. The sample has 310,000 or so distinct CDR3 sequences; roughly 25% are singletons. Germline V gene sequence: CDR1 MNHEY, CDR2 SMNVEV (reference sequence). J lost 6 bases, V lost 5 bases, and 12 bases had no gene match. The CDR3 length is 17 residues. Study outcomes and limitations: CMV-specific TCR beta clonotypes restricted by HLA-C were the ones dominating the ex vivo response.

Points on this clonotype: The antigen is undetermined.

This chain connects TRBV27 to TRBJ2-2; 10 bases match TRBD1. The receptor comes from a human donor in good health (CMV status not recorded). Some clones in this sample may be carry-over from other donors' samples. The sequencing here drew on cultured PBMCs, taken from culture after CMV antigen stimulation. The CDR3: CASSPLLGQGVSGELFF. CDR3 coding DNA: TGTGCCAGCAGTCCCCTATTAGGACAGGGGGTGTCCGGGGAGCTGTTTTTT.